The clone carrying this TCR beta chain was observed a handful of times. The TCR beta CDR3 regions underwent amplification using RNA transcripts as the source. With the HTBI primer set, the TCR CDR3 went through a first round of RT-PCR. TCRdb redid the calling of the multiplex PCR reads with MiXCR, one entry per CDR3 protein. The repertoire holds approximately 400,000 distinct CDR3 sequences, with 15% to 17% as singletons. These data belong to a study of T cells in Graves' hyperthyroidism and ophthalmopathy. Germline CDR1 and CDR2: LNHNV and YYDKDF (reference sequence). Trimming cost V 1 base and J 12 bases, with 16 bases left between them. The CDR3 runs 14 residues.

The sequencing sample was made of blood. V and J are TRBV15 and TRBJ2-1; the D gene is possibly TRBD1 (6 bases). The TCR sequence derives from a woman under 30 with Graves' hyperthyroidism. In DNA form, the CDR3 reads TGTGCCACCAGCAGAGCCTTACAGGGATTTGCGCAGTTCTTC. Translation gives CATSRALQGFAQFF.